The source of this T cell receptor (beta chain) is a study of cytomegalovirus exposure and HLA in healthy donors (dated by TCRdb to 2015 to 2018). Broadly, across the study: An earlier analysis of more than 550 of the donors reported 276 Gb of sequence data and around 110 million unique TCR beta sequences obtained from about 170 million T cells. The later analysis used no new phenotypic data to find candidate immune exposures, relying instead on TCR beta sequences and their occurrence across donors. Across 398 genotyped donors of the cohort, an average of roughly 250,000 unique TCR beta nucleotide sequences per donor were sequenced, and approximately 19% of those sequences were non-productive. An early release that covered fewer than 800 HLA-typed donors contained approximately 300 gigabases of sequencing data and about 93 million unique TCR sequences. A separate validation cohort of approximately 130 different subjects was used in addition to the roughly 620-subject first cohort. In an earlier analysis of 587 of the donors, high-throughput TCR beta sequencing was used to judge whether each TCR beta V gene segment behaved as functional or pseudogenic. Class I and class II HLA loci were covered by the typing at four-digit resolution. Donor age, sex, ethnicity and CMV serostatus were compiled alongside the repertoire data. The aim of the study was to test whether cataloging public T cell receptors could identify signatures of past pathogen exposure. A later analysis re-examined previously published TCR beta repertoires from around 670 donors and added high-resolution HLA genotyping to investigate patterns of TCR occurrence. Genome-wide SNP genotypes for about 55% of the 666 donors were used in a later genetic analysis, which treated that subset as a discovery cohort. A few DR-DQ haplotypes were treated as single units for association and clustering because of strong linkage in the cohort. The number of donors typed differed by locus, with about 629-630 for A, B, C, DRB1 and DQB1, about 500 for DQA1, some 570 for DPA1, and approximately 470 for DPB1. Of the 300 to 500 genotyped donors, 75% to 85% were placed in the genetic ancestry cluster associated with self-reported Caucasian donors. All discovery cohort repertoires had been generated using a single sequencing platform. High-throughput TCR immunosequencing, statistical association of individual TCRs with disease status, and machine learning were combined to predict cytomegalovirus infection status. The T cell repertoires of under 700 subjects were profiled by immunosequencing and related to cytomegalovirus serostatus.

The cohort consisted of approximately 670 healthy bone marrow donors. All cohort members were sampled while nominally healthy, although unrecorded immune exposures were likely present. The donor was CMV seropositive and belonged to the group of about 290 seropositive cohort members. A peripheral blood sample was collected from each donor, and TCR beta sequencing was performed on peripheral blood mononuclear cells. The Qiagen DNeasy Blood Extraction Kit was used to extract genomic DNA from the blood cell samples. Points the paper makes about the study in general: Strong co-occurrence of HLA alleles, especially DR and DQ, made assigning TCR associations to individual alleles difficult. The cohort was sequenced for TCR beta chains only, and without alpha or paired-chain data the features that could be detected were limited. In vitro tests confirmed that a few of the cytomegalovirus-associated TCR beta chains recognize cytomegalovirus antigens. The study gave a list of about 170 TCR beta chains associated with cytomegalovirus. In a later analysis, some 17,000 TCR beta sequences were associated with specific HLA alleles at a false discovery rate of 0.05. According to a later analysis, TCR association rates differed among HLA loci, with DRB1 alleles showing the most associated TCRs and HLA-C alleles showing the fewest. Some IMGT-functional V segments, including TRBV6-2 and TRBV6-3, could not be distinguished by the 87-base-pair reads and were therefore excluded. The classifier was reported to diagnose cytomegalovirus status with high specificity and sensitivity in both the original cohort and the validation cohort. A later analysis found that most CMV-associated TCR beta chains appeared HLA-restricted, with HLA associations seemingly driven largely by CMV exposure. Immune exposure information for the cohort was limited to CMV serostatus. About 17 rarely observed V segments, including chromosome 9 orphons, were excluded from the earlier analysis of about 610 of the donors because counts were too low. Several of the top co-occurrence clusters appeared to be linked to parvovirus B19, influenza, CMV and Epstein-Barr virus, according to a later analysis. Compared with the roughly 700-donor mean, donors in an Asian-associated ancestry cluster had fewer N-insertions in productive TCRs, according to a later genetic analysis. Sequencing depth was assumed to be roughly uniform across donors in the presence/absence analyses, though that assumption may not hold. In a later genetic analysis, a missense DCLRE1C variant was associated with V-gene and J-gene trimming of TCR beta chains, and the association was replicated in an independent cohort. Correlated functional status among segregating V segments might reflect linkage disequilibrium, but an unknown experimental factor could not be ruled out. It was suggested by the authors that the approach could potentially be generalized to other disease states and immunological phenotypes. A cluster of highly shared sequence variants was judged likely to be a technical artifact of the sequencing pipeline. Compared with equally common non-associated chains, HLA-associated TCR beta chains in a later analysis were more clonally expanded and had lower generation probabilities. Broadly in line with IMGT annotations, most TCR beta V segments showed up in productive rearrangements about 90% or about 30% of the time in an earlier analysis of around 550 of the donors. Most TCR sequences were observed very rarely across donors, whereas some public TCRs were present in many individuals. A further reported finding was that TCR beta sequences accurately predicted the HLA-A and HLA-B alleles for most subjects in the first cohort. Because HLA typing was unavailable for some donors at each locus, only the typed subset was used in association tests.

Libraries were made using the immunoSEQ multiplex PCR assay. For the multiplex PCR, a mixture combining 60 forward primers for TCR Vbeta segments and 13 reverse primers for TCR Jbeta segments was used. Amplification of the CDR3 region of rearranged TCR beta genes was performed with a multiplex PCR assay on genomic DNA. On the Illumina HiSeq System, the amplified TCR beta libraries were sequenced as 87-base-pair reads. The authors' analysis ran thus. A later analysis counted about 76 million unique TCR beta chains across the 690 or so repertoires, and about 10 million of these chains were shared by at least two donors. A nearest-neighbor algorithm error-corrected the raw reads and collapsed the reads into unique sequences, merging closely related sequences to remove PCR and sequencing errors. Alignment of CDR3 sequences to IMGT reference sequences was used to assign V, D and J gene segments. For a sequence to be retained, a match of at least six nucleotides was required to both a V gene segment and a J gene segment. A rearrangement was called productive if the CDR3 had no stop codons and remained in frame with V and J, and every other rearrangement was called non-productive. CDR3 was defined according to IMGT convention as the region running from the second conserved V-encoded cysteine to the conserved J-encoded phenylalanine. The earlier analysis of some 540 of the donors excluded any sequence lacking an unambiguous match to a single V gene segment. In an earlier analysis of about 590 of the donors, a V segment was called functional when productive rearrangements were above 56.7%, and segregating when the standard deviation between donors exceeded 5%. A statistical classification framework was developed to diagnose cytomegalovirus status using the catalog of TCR beta chain sequences. A later analysis assigned V and J genes by comparing TCR nucleotide sequences with IMGT/GENE-DB human TR gene sequences. In a later analysis, CDR3 sequences and most-parsimonious VDJ recombination scenarios were assigned using the TCRdist pipeline. In a later analysis, every TCR beta chain was defined by the combination of its CDR3 amino acid sequence and its V-gene family, and reads without a unique V-gene family were dropped. In a later analysis, around 650 highly shared, low-generation-probability nucleotide sequences were removed to address suspected cross-contamination and a sequencing artifact. In a later analysis, a clonal expansion index was calculated for each public chain from normalized within-repertoire ranks of inferred template counts. Generation probabilities in a later analysis came from a VDJ recombination model fitted to out-of-frame rearrangements, and those results were checked against IGoR. In a later analysis, TCR-TCR, TCR-HLA and TCR-CMV co-occurrence was scored with hypergeometric tests, and a repertoire-size bias correction was applied to TCR pairs. A later analysis estimated false discovery rates by permuting HLA or CMV assignments 20 times. A later analysis grouped co-occurring TCRs with DBSCAN, adding TCRdist sequence similarity when clustering within HLA-allele-positive subsets. Repertoires with fewer than 30,000 or more than 120,000 public chains were left out of co-occurrence clustering, as were roughly five repertoires with anomalous nucleotide sharing. This immuneACCESS table, as held by TCRdb, lists in-frame sequences with V and J called but not all clones. Of the missing ones, under half trace to an unresolved V gene in checked studies; the others have no known cause. The D gene and trimming were derived from the DNA, and the V and J assignments and clone size from that table. This sample gives some 150,000 clones in total; around 9% of them show up just once. Of the sample, about 7.5% falls within the top ten clones.

Clipping removes 2 bases from V and 5 bases from J, with 3 as the unmatched junction base count. The germline V gene (reference sequence) sets CDR1 to LNHDA and CDR2 to SQIVND. The CDR3 covers 13 residues, taking in both the cysteine and the phenylalanine. Only the CDR3 region is kept as DNA, spanning 39 bases read in frame from base 1. This clone has a handful of counts. Its target antigen remains unknown. Within one base of it there is no much larger clone, and no base qualities were kept. The receptor comes from a middle-aged woman in good health and CMV-seropositive. Sequenced: PBMCs. The rearranged chain carries TRBV19 and TRBJ2-7; TRBD2 lines up with 7 middle nucleotides. In nucleotides, the sequence is TGTGCCAGTAGTATAAACGGGGGGAACGAGCAGTACTTC. Its protein is CASSINGGNEQYF.